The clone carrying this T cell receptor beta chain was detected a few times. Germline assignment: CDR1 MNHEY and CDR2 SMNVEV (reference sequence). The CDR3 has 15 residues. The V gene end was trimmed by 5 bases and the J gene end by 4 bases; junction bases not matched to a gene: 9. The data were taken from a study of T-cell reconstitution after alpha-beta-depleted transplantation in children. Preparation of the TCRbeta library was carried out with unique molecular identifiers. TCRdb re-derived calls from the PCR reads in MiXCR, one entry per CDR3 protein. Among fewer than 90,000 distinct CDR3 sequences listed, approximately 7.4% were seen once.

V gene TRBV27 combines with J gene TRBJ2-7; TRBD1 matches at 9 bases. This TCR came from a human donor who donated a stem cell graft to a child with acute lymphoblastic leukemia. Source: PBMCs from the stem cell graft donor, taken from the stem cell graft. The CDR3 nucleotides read TGTGCCAGCAGTGCCCGACAGGGGGTCTATTACGAGCAGTACTTC. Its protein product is CASSARQGVYYEQYF.